This T cell receptor (beta chain) was captured in a study of OX40 agonist ivuxolimab in advanced cancers. About the full investigation: Ivuxolimab, which targeted the costimulatory receptor OX40 (CD134), was an agonistic, fully human IgG2 monoclonal antibody. Intravenous ivuxolimab was administered to patients every 2 weeks at six dose levels: 0.01, 0.1, 0.3, 1.5, 3 and 10 mg/kg. Partial responses occurred in three dose-escalation patients, of whom one had hepatocellular carcinoma and two had cutaneous melanoma. The monotherapy dose-escalation portion (N of about 57 patients) of the phase I ivuxolimab trial is reported in the paper. The purpose of peripheral TCRbeta sequencing was to test whether ivuxolimab changed TCR sequence diversity and led to clonal T-cell expansion. Prior anti-PD-1, anti-PD-L1 or anti-CTLA-4 therapy was permitted, and checkpoint inhibitors had been received by around 40% of dose-escalation patients. A male proportion of 82.7% and a mean age of approximately 55 years, ranging from 23 to 79, were recorded for the dose-escalation cohort. Of the roughly 51 patients in dose escalation, about 20 had hepatocellular carcinoma, some 15 had melanoma, 9 had renal cell carcinoma and 9 had head and neck cancer. What the study reported, not specific to this receptor: After ivuxolimab, expanded clones were on average more numerous among CD8+ T cells than among CD4+ T cells. Low levels of normalized T-cell clonal expansion were also shown by some nonresponding patients. In the 0.1-3.0 mg/kg groups, partial responders were among the patients with the lowest normalized peripheral clonal expansion, particularly in CD8+ T cells. At doses from 0.1 to 3.0 mg/kg, clonal expansion was seen in both CD4+ and CD8+ blood T cells between baseline and week 6. The antigen specificity of the clonally expanded peripheral T cells was not determined.

Genomic DNA was isolated from the sorted cells so that the TCRbeta CDR3 region could be sequenced. TCRbeta CDR3 regions were sequenced using the immunoSEQ Assay. Entries here come from immuneACCESS through TCRdb and include only in-frame sequences with V and J called. Some clones fail to appear in such tables; in the studies checked, an unresolved V gene covers under half of the shortfall, and the cause of the remainder is unknown. A total of tens of thousands of clones appear in this sample, 75% to 90% of them only once. The ten top clones hold approximately 33% of the sample. Concerning this clone itself: Its antigen is still unknown. The sample holds no much larger clone one base away, and base qualities are not on file.

Patients with autoimmune disease history or receiving systemic immunosuppression were excluded from the trial. In every dose cohort, peripheral blood was drawn for TCR sequencing at baseline, cycle 4 day 1, and cycle 7 day 1. The samples were taken from a phase I, first-in-human, multicenter, open-label dose-escalation trial of ivuxolimab. Adults with locally advanced or metastatic head and neck squamous cell, hepatocellular, melanoma or renal cell carcinoma were enrolled in the trial. Before TCR sequencing, CD4+ T cells and CD8+ T cells from peripheral blood were sorted into separate populations. Including the terminal cysteine and phenylalanine, the CDR3 comprises 16 residues. Only the CDR3 region is kept as DNA, spanning 48 bases read in frame from base 1. As encoded in the germline V gene, CDR1 is KGHSH while CDR2 is LQKENI. V is cut back by 6 bases and J by 4 bases, with 14 bases in the junction unmatched.

The receptor was derived from an adult with an advanced solid tumor such as melanoma, head and neck, liver or kidney cancer. The sequence joins TRBV18 to TRBJ1-1, with TRBD1 identical over 7 junction bases. Source: CD4+ or CD8+ T cells sorted from blood, taken in a trial of the OX40 agonist ivuxolimab. CDR3 region: CASSPRDEGAGTEAFF. The base sequence is TGTGCCAGCTCGCCCCGGGACGAGGGGGCGGGCACTGAAGCTTTCTTT. Reference TRBV18 and TRBJ1-1 genes cover what lies past the CDR3, so the full variable domain is NAGVMQNPRHLVRRRGQEARLRCSPMKGHSHVYWYRQLPEEGLKFMVYLQKENIIDESGMPKERFSAEFPKEGPSILRIQQVVRGDSAAYFCASSPRDEGAGTEAFFGQGTRLTVV.